This T cell receptor (beta chain) was documented in a study of T cell responses to AZD1222 COVID-19 vaccine (dated by TCRdb to 2020 to 2022). A note on the overall study: A total of 230 to 250 trial participants underwent TCR sequencing, of whom more than 200 had received two doses of AZD1222 and 26 had received two doses of the MenACWY control vaccine. Trial participants were enrolled by age into 18-55, 56-69 and 70-plus year subgroups, with about 150, 28 and 57 TCR-sequenced participants respectively. What the authors observed across the whole study: The 56-69-year group was small, and its depth increase did not reach significance, likely because of low power. Reportedly, almost half of the unique spike-specific TCRs recognized epitopes lying outside the regions that are mutated in the B.1.351 and B.1.1.7 variants. Participants were mostly white British, with more females than males. The authors suggested clonal diversity may have been underestimated. The vaccine-associated CD4 TCRs covered the entire spike protein, and the dominant responses fell in regions 160-218 and 743-854. Conclusions about previously exposed vaccinees are limited because only six or seven AZD1222 recipients were SARS-CoV-2 seropositive at baseline. Because no day 14 peak-response samples were available, repertoires were characterized only after the peak T cell response. After two AZD1222 doses, spike-specific TCR breadth and depth were significantly higher than at day 0 and than in MenACWY recipients.

According to the germline V gene (reference sequence), CDR1 reads MNHEY and CDR2 reads SMNVEV. The junction shows trimming of 2 bases on V and 6 bases on J, and the gene matches do not reach 3 bases of it. The CDR3 holds 14 amino acids from the cysteine to the phenylalanine. Left in the record is the CDR3 DNA by itself, 42 bases read in frame from the first base. The CDR3 regions of human TCRbeta chains were analyzed by immunosequencing. The study's own analysis went as follows. TCRs in the repertoires were matched against a reference library of SARS-CoV-2-specific TCRs that had been generated with the MIRA antigen-specificity platform. Breadth meant the fraction of unique TCRs that were SARS-CoV-2-associated, whereas depth meant the fraction of total T cells that were SARS-CoV-2-associated. Each spike-specific TCR was assigned to its reactive spike region and to a CD4 or CD8 class using the MIRA data. Log10-transformed breadth and depth values were compared by one-way ANOVA with Sidak's multiple comparisons tests. Imported from immuneACCESS, the table was reduced by TCRdb to in-frame sequences with V and J called. These copies leave out some clones; in studies compared against another copy, an unresolved V gene accounts for under half, and the cause of the remainder is not known. That table furnishes V, J and clone size, whereas the DNA furnished D and trimming. The sample table lists around 150,000 clones, roughly 94% of them with a count of one. Jointly, the top ten make up approximately 4.8% of the sample.

The sample's time point label, in plain terms: about 28 days (+/-7) after the second vaccine dose. AZD1222 recipients with second doses at about 4 weeks or about 12 weeks were pooled, because spike-specific TCR depth and breadth did not differ between schedules. Vaccinee samples were obtained from the UK trials COV001 and COV002, which included a single-blind randomized controlled phase 2/3 trial of AZD1222 (ChAdOx1 nCoV-19) in healthy adults. Trial participant PBMC samples were collected at day 0 and day 28 after the second dose for TCRbeta chain sequencing. As for this clone: No antigen is known for it. Base qualities are missing; no much larger clone stands one base away.

The sample was peripheral blood, taken 28 days after the second AZD1222 dose. In this chain, TRBV27 is recombined with TRBJ2-1; TRBD1 aligns with 8 central bases. The clonotype was recovered from an adult who received the AZD1222 COVID-19 vaccine. The CDR3 protein: CASSLTGGFNEQFF. Here is the DNA: TGTGCCAGCAGTTTAACAGGGGGGTTCAATGAGCAGTTCTTC.